This TCR beta chain was captured by sequencing in a study of control samples from healthy donors and cancer patients. The length of the CDR3 is 15 residues. V lost 2 bases and J 3 bases, leaving 13 bases between the germline ends. In germline, CDR1 is MNHEY, CDR2 SMNVEV (reference sequence). Generated by immunoSEQ multiplex PCR, the TCRdb table keeps only in-frame clones and is missing some. This table has 100,000 to 150,000 clones, approximately 92% appearing once. The sequenced material came from PBMCs. This receptor was identified in a man older than 75 with head and neck cancer. V gene TRBV27 combines with J gene TRBJ2-5, with D perhaps matching TRBD1 (5 bases). The CDR3 region has the DNA TGTGCCAGCAGTTTAGCAGGGTATCGGGAAGAGACCCAGTACTTC. Amino acid sequence: CASSLAGYREETQYF.